A single sample is the source of the 24 T cell receptor beta chains below, sequenced in a study of cytomegalovirus exposure and HLA in healthy donors. The PCR made use of 60 Vbeta and 13 Jbeta primers. Method: immunoSEQ multiplex PCR; TCRdb's copy keeps in-frame clones and lacks some. The repertoire holds approximately 160,000 clones, 65% to 80% seen once, with approximately 1.6% in the top ten. The sequencing sample was made of PBMCs. The receptors here all came from a woman aged 25 to 39 in good health and CMV-seronegative.

This clone was detected once. The chain combines TRBV5-5 with TRBJ2-7; D perhaps matches TRBD2 (5 bases). Germline values: CDR1 SGHKS, CDR2 YYEKEE (reference sequence). The CDR3 loop spans 13 amino acids. Trimming shortened V by 1 base and J by 7 bases, and 12 bases separated the two germline ends. The chain's CDR3 is CASSLWLTGEQYF. CDR3 nucleotide sequence: TGTGCCAGCAGCTTGTGGTTGACGGGGGAGCAGTACTTC.

The chain combines TRBV30 with TRBJ1-6; 8 nucleotides line up with TRBD1. The CDR3 is made up of 14 amino acids. V lost 4 bases and J lost 9; bases outside the gene matches: 8. Per the germline V gene, CDR1 is GTSNPN and CDR2 is SVGIG (reference sequence). This CDR3 is CAWMRDRRGSPLHF. The CDR3 bases are TGTGCCTGGATGAGGGACAGGAGGGGTTCACCCCTCCACTTT.

This clone turned up a few times. This sequence joins TRBV6-1 and TRBJ2-7; D may be TRBD1 (6 bases). The CDR3 covers 14 residues. V lost 5 bases, J lost 6 bases, and 17 bases lay in between. Per germline, CDR1 MNHNS and CDR2 SASEGT. CDR3: CASSSQGSPLEQYF. CDR3 DNA sequence: TGTGCCAGCAGTTCACAGGGATCGCCCCTCGAGCAGTACTTC.

V gene TRBV4-1 combines with J gene TRBJ2-3; 8 nucleotides agree with TRBD2. V was clipped by 0 bases and J by 4 bases; unmatched bases: 6. Per the germline V gene, CDR1 is MGHRA and CDR2 is YSYEKL. This CDR3 contains 16 residues. CDR3 protein: CASSQEGRGGSDTQYF. The CDR3 DNA sequence: TGCGCCAGCAGCCAAGAGGGACGGGGGGGCTCAGATACGCAGTATTTT.

The chain couples TRBV6-5 to TRBJ2-5; 8 nucleotides match TRBD2. V shed 0 bases and J 3 bases; nucleotides not matched to a gene: 3. The CDR3 is made up of 15 amino acids. From germline, CDR1 is MNHEY and CDR2 SVGAGI. The chain's CDR3 is CASSYSGLGKETQYF. CDR3 sequence (DNA): TGTGCCAGCAGTTACTCGGGACTAGGGAAAGAGACCCAGTACTTC.

This clone has a handful of counts. The chain joins TRBV15 to TRBJ1-1, with D uncertain. This CDR3 spans 13 amino acids. Trimming left V 6 bases short and J 1 base short, with 9 bases between. Germline V gene data show CDR1 as LNHNV and CDR2 as YYDKDF (reference sequence). The CDR3 loop is CATRPAGNTEAFF. The CDR3 DNA reads TGTGCCACCAGACCCGCGGGGAACACTGAAGCTTTCTTT.

In this sample, this clone turned up a few times. The J gene is TRBJ1-2, the V gene TRBV27, with TRBD1 identical over 7 bases. The V gene's germline CDR1 is MNHEY and CDR2 SMNVEV (reference sequence). The CDR3 is 14 amino acids. Trimming at V came to 6 bases and at J to 2 bases, leaving 6 bases not matched to a gene. The CDR3 here is CASRGDRYNYGYTF. CDR3 nucleotide sequence: TGTGCCAGCAGGGGGGACAGATACAACTATGGCTACACCTTC.

V and J are TRBV19 and TRBJ2-7; 8 positions match TRBD2. The germline V gene has CDR1 LNHDA and CDR2 SQIVND (reference sequence). Trimming took 3 bases from V and 2 from J; bases not matched to a gene: 6. This CDR3 is built from 15 residues. CDR3 nucleotides: TGTGCCAGTAGTATTCAAGCGGGAGTCCCCTACGAGCAGTACTTC. Translating gives CASSIQAGVPYEQYF.

The CDR3: CASSELNRGNTEAFF. CDR3 DNA: TGTGCCAGCAGTGAACTTAACAGGGGGAACACTGAAGCTTTCTTT. J is TRBJ1-1 and V is TRBV25-1; 7 nucleotides agree with TRBD1. CDR1 and CDR2 from the germline V gene are MGHDK and SYGVNS. V lost 2 bases, J lost 1 base, and 4 bases stayed unmatched. The CDR3 extends over 15 amino acids.

This chain uses TRBV18 with TRBJ2-7; the match to TRBD2 covers 7 bases. Germline V gives CDR1 KGHSH, CDR2 LQKENI. The V and J ends lost 5 bases and 3 bases, in that order; junction bases with no gene match: 13. There are 16 residues in the CDR3. For the CDR3, the DNA is TGTGCCAGCTCATCAAAATCGTCTAGCGGACGCTACGAGCAGTACTTC. Residues: CASSSKSSSGRYEQYF.

As for this clone: One junction end does not reproduce the germline sequence, and a read error may be involved. The gene calls are TRBV7-7 and TRBJ2-1; 7 bases are shared with TRBD1. This CDR3 comprises 15 residues. Germline V gene sequence: CDR1 SSHAT, CDR2 FNYEAQ (reference sequence). CDR3 DNA sequence: TGTGCTAGCAGCTTCGGGACAGCTACCTACAATGAGCAGTTCTTC. It encodes CASSFGTATYNEQFF.

This clone is a singleton in its sample. The V call is TRBV19, the J call TRBJ1-4, with D unresolved. V was clipped by 3 bases and J by 0 bases, with 8 bases between them. CDR1 LNHDA and CDR2 SQIVND come from the germline V gene (reference sequence). The CDR3 consists of 15 residues. CDR3 protein: CASSIQVATNEKLFF. The CDR3 DNA reads as TGTGCCAGTAGTATCCAGGTGGCAACTAATGAAAAACTGTTTTTT.

The rearrangement joins TRBV10-3 to TRBJ1-2; no definite D call. Germline-derived CDR1 and CDR2 are ENHRY and SYGVKD. This CDR3 comprises 11 residues. V lost 3 bases to trimming and J lost 3 bases, with 2 bases between them. The CDR3 DNA sequence: TGTGCCATCAGTGACGACTATGGCTACACCTTC. Amino acid sequence: CAISDDYGYTF.

The rearrangement uses TRBV9 and TRBJ1-2; TRBD1 matches at 8 bases. The CDR3 covers 16 residues. The J segment lost 4 bases and the V segment lost 4 bases, leaving 12 bases of the junction unmatched. Looked up from germline, CDR1 is SGDLS and CDR2 is YYNGEE. CDR3 sequence: CASSPTGQARGYGYTF. CDR3 DNA: TGTGCCAGCAGCCCGACGGGACAGGCGAGGGGCTATGGCTACACCTTC.

This chain uses TRBV9 with TRBJ2-6; D possibly corresponds to TRBD1 (6 bases). V was pared by 3 bases and J by 0 bases, with 16 bases between. Per germline, CDR1 SGDLS and CDR2 YYNGEE. The CDR3 is made up of 18 amino acids. CDR3 region: CASSALDSYLSGANVLTF. In DNA form, the CDR3 reads TGTGCCAGCAGCGCCCTGGACAGCTACCTCTCTGGGGCCAACGTCCTGACTTTC. Complete variable domain (other parts from reference TRBV9 and TRBJ2-6): DSGVTQTPKHLITATGQRVTLRCSPRSGDLSVYWYQQSLDQGLQFLIQYYNGEERAKGNILERFSAQQFPDLHSELNLSSLELGDSALYFCASSALDSYLSGANVLTFGAGSRLTVL.

The chain couples TRBV27 to TRBJ1-1; maybe TRBD1 (5 bases). The V end lost 2 bases, the J end lost 5 bases, and 12 bases lay between the germline ends. CDR1 and CDR2 (germline): MNHEY, SMNVEV (reference sequence). There are 14 residues in the CDR3. CDR3 amino acids: CASSLGGWRTEAFF. The CDR3 nucleotides are TGTGCCAGCAGTTTAGGGGGGTGGAGAACTGAAGCTTTCTTT.

In its sample, this clone was seen once. This chain joins TRBV11-3 and TRBJ1-1; D may be TRBD1 (5 bases). This CDR3 is built from 15 residues. The germline V gene has CDR1 SGHNT and CDR2 YENEEA. The germline V and J ends were trimmed by 3 bases and 4 bases, with 15 bases remaining between them. CDR3 nucleotides: TGTGCCAGCAGCTTTAATGGGGGGAGCGGCACTGAAGCTTTCTTT. Protein: CASSFNGGSGTEAFF.

V usage is TRBV28 and J usage is TRBJ1-2, with TRBD1 identical over 8 bases. V lost 4 bases to trimming and J lost 5 bases; unmatched junction nucleotides: 9. Per the germline V gene, CDR1 is MDHEN and CDR2 is SYDVKM. The CDR3 spans 15 residues. The CDR3 DNA reads TGTGCCAGCAGTTCCTCCGACAGGGGATGGTATGGCTACACCTTC. It is translated as CASSSSDRGWYGYTF.

The rearrangement uses TRBV18 and TRBJ2-3, with no clear D. The V gene's germline CDR1 is KGHSH and CDR2 LQKENI. Deletions cut 4 bases from V and 1 base from J, with 12 bases between. CDR3 size: 15 residues. The CDR3 protein is CASSLKVAGTDTQYF. Here the CDR3 DNA reads TGTGCCAGCTCACTTAAAGTTGCGGGCACAGATACGCAGTATTTT. Variable domain in full (rest from reference TRBV18 and TRBJ2-3): NAGVMQNPRHLVRRRGQEARLRCSPMKGHSHVYWYRQLPEEGLKFMVYLQKENIIDESGMPKERFSAEFPKEGPSILRIQQVVRGDSAAYFCASSLKVAGTDTQYFGPGTRLTVL.

The sample holds one count of this clone. V and J are TRBV5-1 and TRBJ2-1, with TRBD1 identical over 7 bases. Per germline, CDR1 SGHRS and CDR2 YFSETQ. With V trimmed by 4 bases and J by 0 bases, 7 bases remained unmatched. This CDR3 is built from 16 residues. CDR3 amino acids: CASSEKQGLSYNEQFF. The CDR3 nucleotides are TGCGCCAGCAGCGAAAAACAGGGGCTCTCCTACAATGAGCAGTTCTTC.

The chain uses TRBV28 and TRBJ2-1; 7 bases line up with TRBD1. Germline values: CDR1 MDHEN, CDR2 SYDVKM. Germline trimming cut 4 bases from V and 4 bases from J; bases unmatched to any gene: 4. This CDR3 has 14 amino acids. Here the CDR3 reads CASSSPGQYNEQFF. The DNA of the CDR3 is TGTGCCAGCAGTTCCCCGGGACAGTACAATGAGCAGTTCTTC.

The chain combines TRBV5-1 with TRBJ1-1; 8 nucleotides align to TRBD1. CDR3 size: 15 residues. Unmatched junction bases numbered 1, after V lost 0 bases and J lost 0 bases. Germline V gives CDR1 SGHRS, CDR2 YFSETQ. The CDR3 DNA reads as TGCGCCAGCAGCTTGGGACAGGGGCTGAACACTGAAGCTTTCTTT. Protein product: CASSLGQGLNTEAFF.

The rearrangement links TRBV14 to TRBJ1-2; D not certain. V shed 5 bases and J shed 6 bases, with 13 bases lying between them. The CDR3 runs 13 residues. Germline V CDR1 and CDR2: SGHDN, FVKESK. For the CDR3, the DNA is TGTGCCAGCAGCTTCCATGGGGAGAATGGCTACACCTTC. Residues: CASSFHGENGYTF.

The J gene is TRBJ2-7, the V gene TRBV14; the D is unclear. The germline V gene has CDR1 SGHDN and CDR2 FVKESK. The CDR3 is 16 residues long. Trimming left V 0 bases short and J 3 bases short, with 15 bases between. The CDR3 nucleotides read TGTGCCAGCAGCCAAGATGTGCGACACGAAAACTACGAGCAGTACTTC. This codes for CASSQDVRHENYEQYF. The variable domain in full, with the rest retrieved from reference TRBV14 and TRBJ2-7, is EAGVTQFPSHSVIEKGQTVTLRCDPISGHDNLYWYRRVMGKEIKFLLHFVKESKQDESGMPNNRFLAERTGGTYSTLKVQPAELEDSGVYFCASSQDVRHENYEQYFGPGTRLTVT.